The 16 T cell receptor beta chains listed next were all sequenced from one sample in a study of cytomegalovirus exposure and HLA in healthy donors. The PCR used 60 Vbeta and 13 Jbeta primers. This table comes from immunoSEQ multiplex PCR, and its TCRdb copy is limited to in-frame clones, with some not included. The listing contains 150,000 to 200,000 clones. Sequencing input: PBMCs. The receptors here all came from a woman aged 55-69 years in good health and CMV-seronegative.

V usage is TRBV7-2 and J usage is TRBJ2-3; D remains unclear. CDR3 size: 13 residues. Trimming shortened V by 5 bases and J by 3 bases, and 9 bases separated the two germline ends. In germline, CDR1 is SGHTA, CDR2 FQGNSA. The CDR3 DNA is TGTGCCAGCAGCCCCCCTTCTACAGATACGCAGTATTTT. This gives the protein CASSPPSTDTQYF.

This chain links TRBV2 with TRBJ2-5, with 10 bases matching TRBD1. Trimming removed 8 bases from V and 1 base from J; junction bases left unmatched: 4. CDR3 size: 14 residues. Germline V CDR1 and CDR2: SNHLY, FYNNEI. As DNA, the CDR3 is TGTGCCAGCCCGGGACAGGGGACCCAAGAGACCCAGTACTTC. Protein: CASPGQGTQETQYF.

The chain combines TRBV7-6 with TRBJ2-1; 10 bases agree with TRBD2. The junction had 4 bases not matched to a gene; V was cut back by 6 bases and J by 2 bases. The CDR3 totals 15 residues. Looked up from germline, CDR1 is SGHVS and CDR2 is FNYEAQ. The CDR3 DNA reads as TGTGCCAGCAGTTTCAGCGGGGGGGCCTACAATGAGCAGTTCTTC. It encodes CASSFSGGAYNEQFF. Using reference TRBV7-6 and TRBJ2-1 for the parts outside the CDR3, the full variable domain is GAGVSQSPRYKVTKRGQDVALRCDPISGHVSLYWYRQALGQGPEFLTYFNYEAQQDKSGLPNDRFSAERPEGSISTLTIQRTEQRDSAMYRCASSFSGGAYNEQFFGPGTRLTVL.

The rearrangement links TRBV4-3 to TRBJ2-7; D uncertain. The CDR3 covers 15 residues. CDR1 and CDR2 (germline): LGHNA, YSLEER. V shed 1 base and J shed 3 bases, with 13 bases lying between them. CDR3: CASSQVWQADYEQYF. DNA of the CDR3: TGCGCCAGCAGCCAAGTGTGGCAGGCAGACTACGAGCAGTACTTC.

This chain links TRBV19 with TRBJ1-5, with TRBD1 matching 11 bases. Germline values: CDR1 LNHDA, CDR2 SQIVND (reference sequence). The junction had 8 bases not matched to a gene; V was cut back by 5 bases and J by 5 bases. The CDR3 is 16 amino acids. Here the CDR3 reads CASSPRDRGTDQPQHF. DNA for the CDR3: TGTGCCAGTAGTCCCAGGGACAGGGGGACTGATCAGCCCCAGCATTTT.

The chain recombines TRBV7-3 with TRBJ1-2; TRBD1 might be the D (5 bases). V lost 2 bases and J lost 4, with 14 bases in between. Germline CDR1 and CDR2: SGHTA and FQGTGA. This CDR3 spans 15 amino acids. The CDR3 bases are TGTGCCAGCAGCTTAGTCGGCGACAGCACCTATGGCTACACCTTC. As protein: CASSLVGDSTYGYTF.

The chain employs TRBV4-1 and TRBJ1-4; weak D call: TRBD1 (5 bases). This CDR3 comprises 16 residues. V was pared by 2 bases and J by 6 bases, with 16 bases between. From germline, CDR1 is MGHRA and CDR2 YSYEKL. In DNA, the CDR3 is TGCGCCAGCAGCCAATCGGGGGGAAAGGCTTATGAAAAACTGTTTTTT. Its protein product is CASSQSGGKAYEKLFF.

This sequence joins TRBV10-2 and TRBJ1-2, with D possibly TRBD1 on 6 matching bases. Deletions cut 0 bases from V and 9 bases from J, with 11 bases between. The CDR3 extends over 13 amino acids. Looked up from germline, CDR1 is WSHSY and CDR2 is SAAADI. The CDR3 reads CASSESPGVSYTF. The CDR3 bases are TGCGCCAGCAGTGAGTCGCCAGGGGTTAGCTACACCTTC.

The chain links TRBV6-1 to TRBJ2-2; D call uncertain. V was pared by 7 bases and J by 4 bases, with 7 bases between. This CDR3 has 12 residues. The V gene's germline CDR1 is MNHNS and CDR2 SASEGT. CDR3 coding DNA: TGTGCCAGCACGACGGGCACCGGGGAGCTGTTTTTT. Translating gives CASTTGTGELFF.

CDR3 nucleotide sequence: TGTGCCAGCAGCTTCCAGGGGGATCAGACCCAGTACTTC. Translating it yields CASSFQGDQTQYF. The J gene is TRBJ2-5, the V gene TRBV7-3, with 7 bases matching TRBD1. Germline V gene lookup returns CDR1 SGHTA and CDR2 FQGTGA. The CDR3 totals 13 residues. Trimming at V came to 3 bases and at J to 6 bases, leaving 4 bases not matched to a gene.

J is TRBJ1-3 and V is TRBV7-9, with D unresolved. V lost 3 bases to trimming and J lost 0 bases, with 9 bases between them. Germline loops: CDR1 SEHNR, CDR2 FQNEAQ (reference sequence). The CDR3 runs 15 residues. The CDR3 protein is CASSFYQDSGNTIYF. In DNA, the CDR3 is TGTGCCAGCAGCTTTTACCAGGACTCTGGAAACACCATATATTTT.

This chain connects TRBV29-1 to TRBJ2-5; 10 bases agree with TRBD1. After removal of 3 bases from V and 3 bases from J, the junction contained 4 bases not matched to a gene. Looked up from germline, CDR1 is SQVTM and CDR2 is ANQGSEA. CDR3 size: 14 residues. The CDR3, as DNA: TGCAGCGTTGAGGGGACAGGGGTGAAAGAGACCCAGTACTTC. Protein: CSVEGTGVKETQYF.

CDR3 region: CASSLGQGGDTQYF. The CDR3 DNA sequence: TGTGCCAGCAGCTTGGGACAGGGTGGAGATACGCAGTATTTT. The chain employs TRBV5-6 and TRBJ2-3, with 7 bases fitting TRBD1. The CDR3 is 14 residues long. The germline CDR1 and CDR2 sequences are SGHDT and YYEEEE. V dropped 0 bases and J dropped 5; count of bases not matched to a gene: 3.

This chain uses TRBV6-6 with TRBJ1-5, with TRBD1 matching 9 bases. Trimming at V came to 4 bases and at J to 3 bases, leaving 7 bases not matched to a gene. CDR3 size: 16 residues. Looked up from germline, CDR1 is MNHNY and CDR2 is SVGAGI (reference sequence). The CDR3 nucleotides are TGTGCCAGCAGTTCCGGGACAGGGCTCATCAATCAGCCCCAGCATTTT. It is translated as CASSSGTGLINQPQHF.

V and J are TRBV10-3 and TRBJ2-1; 7 bases map to TRBD2. The CDR3 runs to 15 residues. Germline CDR1 reads ENHRY; CDR2 reads SYGVKD. V lost 0 bases, J lost 6 bases, and 5 bases stayed unmatched. CDR3 protein: CAISESGLVGNEQFF. The CDR3 DNA reads TGTGCCATCAGTGAGTCTGGACTAGTGGGCAATGAGCAGTTCTTC.

The CDR3 sequence is CASSLKGDNQPQHF. Written as DNA, the CDR3 is TGTGCCAGCAGTTTAAAGGGAGACAATCAGCCCCAGCATTTT. This chain uses TRBV2 with TRBJ1-5; no firm D call. The ends were cut back, 5 bases at V and 3 bases at J, with 11 bases in the middle. Germline values: CDR1 SNHLY, CDR2 FYNNEI. CDR3 size: 14 residues.